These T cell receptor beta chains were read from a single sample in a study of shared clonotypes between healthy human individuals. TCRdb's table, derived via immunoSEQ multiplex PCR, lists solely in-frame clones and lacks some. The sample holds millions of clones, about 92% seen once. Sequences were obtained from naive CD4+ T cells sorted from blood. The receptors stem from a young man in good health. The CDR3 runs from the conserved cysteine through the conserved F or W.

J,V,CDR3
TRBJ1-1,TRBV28,CASSLGGLGAKGTEAFF
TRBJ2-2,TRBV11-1,CASSLARQGHAGELFF
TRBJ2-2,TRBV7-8,CASSPVGGFVGGGELFF
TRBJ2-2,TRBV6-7,CASSYSSFGTTGELFF
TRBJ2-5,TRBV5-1,CASSSTGTGLETQYF
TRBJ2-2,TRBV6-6,CASSNPVPTGELFF
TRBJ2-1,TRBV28,CASSLSQGAYNEQFF
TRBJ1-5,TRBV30,CAWSRPGQPQHF
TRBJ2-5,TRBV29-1,CSGGDLEQYF
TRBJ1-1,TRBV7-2,CASTRTGGAGKTEAFF
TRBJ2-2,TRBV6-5,CASSYGGRASGELFF
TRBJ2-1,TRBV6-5,CASRRGSYNEQFF
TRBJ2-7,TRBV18,CASSPKGWGANTGRSYEQYF
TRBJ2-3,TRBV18,CASSPPGRRTDTQYF
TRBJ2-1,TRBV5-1,CASSNIPGYNEQFF